The source of this T cell receptor beta chain is a study of identical twins. TCRdb recomputed calls from the 5' RACE reads with MiXCR, one row per CDR3 protein. The sample consists of about 890,000 distinct CDR3 sequences, 9% to 15% of them appearing once. These data are also associated with another study on yellow fever vaccine responses in identical twins.

The sample comprised PBMCs. This clonotype was sampled from a young woman in good health.

Here the CDR3 reads CASSLVSRRERGDTQYF. The CDR3 DNA reads TGTGCCAGCAGCTTAGTTTCTCGGCGGGAGCGTGGAGATACGCAGTATTTT. The genes are TRBV13 and TRBJ2-3; 7 bases match TRBD2. This CDR3 contains 17 residues. CDR1 is PRHDT and CDR2 is FYEKMQ in the germline V gene (reference sequence). J gave up 5 bases and V 1 base, and 12 bases lay outside the gene matches. Full variable domain (rest looked up from reference TRBV13 and TRBJ2-3): AAGVIQSPRHLIKEKRETATLKCYPIPRHDTVYWYQQGPGQDPQFLISFYEKMQSDKGSIPDRFSAQQFSDYHSELNMSSLELGDSALYFCASSLVSRRERGDTQYFGPGTRLTVL.